The 28 T cell receptor beta chains below were found in one sample sequenced in a study of T-cell reconstitution after alpha-beta-depleted transplantation in children (TCRdb year 2016). Library preparation was by PCR. Reads for this sample came from an Illumina HiSeq 2500. To normalize quantification of the TCRbeta repertoire, the TCR libraries were built with molecular barcoding that relied on unique molecular identifiers. The raw public data were reprocessed by TCRdb itself: fastp quality trimming at Q25, MiXCR clonotype calling, in-frame beta chains only. A single entry per CDR3 protein holds the most common genes and DNA from its merged rows. This sample holds some 300,000 distinct CDR3 sequences; 10% were observed only once. The ten largest clones take up roughly 7% of the sample. According to the study, the label for this sample's treatment or condition signals: allogeneic hematopoietic cell transplantation with graft depleted of TCRalphabeta T cells and CD19 B cells.

Sequences were derived from PBMCs, sampled before TCRalphabeta/CD19-depleted stem cell transplant. These receptors originate from a boy in the first two years of life with acute myeloid leukemia, due to receive a stem cell transplant.

The sample holds many counts of this clonotype. V usage is TRBV28 and J usage is TRBJ1-3; D is unclear. From germline, CDR1 is MDHEN and CDR2 SYDVKM. CDR3 length: 12 amino acids. V shed 3 bases and J shed 7 bases, with 7 bases lying between them. CDR3 bases: TGTGCCAGCAGTTTTACCAGGAACACCATATATTTT. Translation: CASSFTRNTIYF.

Many counts were recorded for this clonotype. The gene calls are TRBV2 and TRBJ2-7; D is perhaps TRBD1 (5 bases). The CDR3 has 15 residues. V was cut by 1 base and J by 2 bases, with 12 bases left in between. The germline CDR1 and CDR2 sequences are SNHLY and FYNNEI. The CDR3 sequence: CASSEGLSTAYEQYF. CDR3 DNA: TGTGCCAGCAGTGAAGGACTGTCGACAGCCTACGAGCAGTACTTC.

The chain uses TRBV30 and TRBJ2-7, with 7 bases fitting TRBD1. Germline loops: CDR1 GTSNPN, CDR2 SVGIG (reference sequence). Trimming cost V 4 bases and J 1 base; bases outside gene matches: 10. The CDR3 loop spans 15 amino acids. CDR3: CAWTPVRDSSYEQYF. In DNA form, the CDR3 reads TGTGCCTGGACCCCTGTCCGGGACAGTTCCTACGAGCAGTACTTC.

The rearrangement uses TRBV5-4 and TRBJ2-7; TRBD1 is a possible D gene (5 bases). This CDR3 contains 14 residues. The V gene lost 5 bases and the J gene lost 2 bases, with 14 bases spanning the gap. In germline, CDR1 is SGHNT, CDR2 YYREEE (reference sequence). This CDR3 reads CASSRDSKTYEQYF. In nucleotides, the CDR3 is TGTGCCAGCAGTCGAGACAGCAAGACCTACGAGCAGTACTTC. The variable domain in full, with the rest retrieved from reference TRBV5-4 and TRBJ2-7, is ETGVTQSPTHLIKTRGQQVTLRCSSQSGHNTVSWYQQALGQGPQFIFQYYREEENGRGNFPPRFSGLQFPNYSSELNVNALELDDSALYLCASSRDSKTYEQYFGPGTRLTVT.

The chain couples TRBV7-2 to TRBJ1-1; weak D call: TRBD1 (6 bases). CDR3 length: 12 amino acids. CDR1 and CDR2 (germline): SGHTA, FQGNSA. The V end lost 5 bases, the J end lost 4 bases, and 8 bases lay between the germline ends. The CDR3 DNA follows: TGTGCCAGCAGCCGGGGGCGCACTGAAGCTTTCTTT. Translation: CASSRGRTEAFF.

The sample holds many counts of this clonotype. The chain joins TRBV20-1 to TRBJ2-1; TRBD2 might be the D (5 bases). The CDR3 sequence is 13 residues long. CDR1 DFQATT and CDR2 SNEGSKA come from the germline V gene (reference sequence). V was trimmed by 4 bases and J by 4 bases, leaving 11 bases between them. The CDR3 reads CSAIMGVYNEQFF. CDR3 sequence (DNA): TGCAGTGCTATTATGGGAGTTTACAATGAGCAGTTCTTC.

In this sample, this clonotype turned up a few times. The rearrangement uses TRBV9 and TRBJ2-5; 12 bases fit TRBD2. This CDR3 spans 18 amino acids. Germline V gives CDR1 SGDLS, CDR2 YYNGEE. The V and J ends lost 0 bases and 0 bases, in that order; junction bases with no gene match: 6. In DNA, the CDR3 is TGTGCCAGCAGCGTAGCCCCGACTAGCGGGGGCCACCAAGAGACCCAGTACTTC. Its protein product is CASSVAPTSGGHQETQYF.

This clonotype has a handful of counts. The chain uses TRBV15 and TRBJ2-5; TRBD2 aligns across 10 bases. The CDR3 is 14 amino acids. Germline CDR1 is LNHNV and CDR2 is YYDKDF (reference sequence). Trimming at V came to 1 base and at J to 7 bases, leaving 3 bases not matched to a gene. Here the CDR3 DNA reads TGTGCCACCAGCAGAGTAAGCGGGAGGGGGACCCAGTACTTC. This codes for CATSRVSGRGTQYF.

This clonotype was detected only a few times. V is TRBV7-3 and J is TRBJ2-1; D perhaps matches TRBD2 (6 bases). CDR1 and CDR2 from the germline V gene are SGHTA and FQGTGA. The length of the CDR3 is 16 residues. Trimming left V 0 bases short and J 0 bases short, with 9 bases between. CDR3 protein: CASSLTGDFSYNEQFF. The CDR3 DNA is TGTGCCAGCAGCTTAACCGGGGACTTCTCCTACAATGAGCAGTTCTTC.

There are many counts of this clonotype. The rearrangement joins TRBV4-1 to TRBJ2-5, with a tentative D call TRBD1 (6 bases). The germline gives CDR1 MGHRA, CDR2 YSYEKL. CDR3 length: 14 residues. Trimming stripped 2 bases from V and 5 bases from J, with 12 bases between. The CDR3 sequence is CASSQPRGEETQYF. The CDR3 region has the DNA TGCGCCAGCAGCCAACCCAGGGGAGAGGAGACCCAGTACTTC.

This clonotype was counted ten times or more. The rearrangement uses TRBV18 and TRBJ1-2, with D possibly TRBD1 on 6 matching bases. Per the germline V gene, CDR1 is KGHSH and CDR2 is LQKENI. Trimming left V 3 bases short and J 7 bases short, with 15 bases between. The CDR3 contains 14 residues. The DNA of the CDR3 is TGTGCCAGCTCACCCAACAGGGAGAACCCTGGCTACACCTTC. It yields the protein CASSPNRENPGYTF.

This chain uses TRBV20-1 with TRBJ2-1; 11 bases map to TRBD2. V dropped 6 bases and J dropped 3; count of bases not matched to a gene: 10. In germline, CDR1 is DFQATT, CDR2 SNEGSKA (reference sequence). The CDR3 has 16 amino acids. The CDR3 DNA follows: TGCAGTGCGGAAGGGACTAGCGGTCCCAGCTACAATGAGCAGTTCTTC. As protein: CSAEGTSGPSYNEQFF.

This sequence joins TRBV19 and TRBJ2-1; the D gene is possibly TRBD2 (6 bases). Germline CDR1 reads LNHDA; CDR2 reads SQIVND (reference sequence). Trimming left V 5 bases short and J 0 bases short, with 11 bases between. CDR3 length: 15 residues. CDR3 in DNA: TGTGCCAGTAGTCCGGGGACTGACTCCTACAATGAGCAGTTCTTC. As protein: CASSPGTDSYNEQFF. The full variable domain, in which reference TRBV19 and TRBJ2-1 provide the parts outside the CDR3, is DGGITQSPKYLFRKEGQNVTLSCEQNLNHDAMYWYRQDPGQGLRLIYYSQIVNDFQKGDIAEGYSVSREKKESFPLTVTSAQKNPTAFYLCASSPGTDSYNEQFFGPGTRLTVL.

The chain has TRBV5-6 and TRBJ2-2; D is perhaps TRBD1 (6 bases). CDR1 is SGHDT and CDR2 is YYEEEE in the germline V gene. The V end lost 0 bases, the J end lost 5 bases, and 14 bases lay between the germline ends. There are 16 residues in the CDR3. The CDR3 region is CASSLGHREWTGELFF. The CDR3 nucleotides are TGTGCCAGCAGCTTGGGGCACAGGGAATGGACCGGGGAGCTGTTTTTT.

At least ten counts were recorded for this clonotype. The junction departs from germline at one end; a sequencing error may be responsible. The chain is built from TRBV14 and TRBJ1-6, with no clear D. Germline-derived CDR1 and CDR2 are SGHDN and FVKESK. The CDR3 extends over 13 amino acids. CDR3 protein: CASSRVYNSPLHF. The CDR3 nucleotides are TGCGCCAGCAGCCGAGTTTATAATTCACCCCTCCACTTT.

This clonotype was seen ten or more times. The chain links TRBV20-1 to TRBJ1-2, with D tentatively TRBD1 (6 bases). This CDR3 spans 15 amino acids. Trimming took off 5 bases at V and 5 bases at J, with 21 bases between the two ends. Germline V gene sequence: CDR1 DFQATT, CDR2 SNEGSKA (reference sequence). In DNA, the CDR3 is TGCAGTGCTCCCTCTGGACCCCAGGGGCCGTATGGCTACACCTTC. Its translation: CSAPSGPQGPYGYTF.

As to this clonotype: Since a much larger clone is just one base distant, this may be a read error. The V and J genes are TRBV12-3 or TRBV12-4 and TRBJ2-7; D possibly matches TRBD1 or TRBD2 (6 bases each). The CDR3 extends over 18 amino acids. Written as DNA, the CDR3 is TGTGCCAGCTGTTTAGCGAGAAGCCTGGAGGGTAAGGACAGCGAGCAGTACTTC. It specifies CASCLARSLEGKDSEQYF.

This clonotype was counted ten times or more. The gene calls are TRBV4-2 and TRBJ1-6; D is unclear. Germline V gene sequence: CDR1 LGHNA, CDR2 YNFKEQ. The CDR3 consists of 15 residues. Trimming cost V 0 bases and J 4 bases, with 7 bases left between them. The CDR3 DNA sequence: TGTGCCAGCAGCCAAGATGGCAGATATAATTCACCCCTCCACTTT. Encoded protein: CASSQDGRYNSPLHF.

This clonotype was detected a few times. The genes are TRBV4-2 and TRBJ2-2; TRBD2 is a possible D gene (6 bases). CDR1 LGHNA and CDR2 YNFKEQ come from the germline V gene. CDR3 length: 18 residues. The ends were cut back, 0 bases at V and 3 bases at J, with 17 bases in the middle. CDR3 nucleotides: TGTGCCAGCAGCCAAGACCGACTAGTGAGGACGGACACCGGGGAGCTGTTTTTT. This gives the protein CASSQDRLVRTDTGELFF.

This chain links TRBV20-1 with TRBJ2-3; no clear D gene. The CDR3 length is 12 residues. Germline V lookup: CDR1 DFQATT, CDR2 SNEGSKA (reference sequence). V was cut by 3 bases and J by 2 bases, with 6 bases left in between. CDR3 DNA sequence: TGCAGTGCTAGCGCACTCACAGATACGCAGTATTTT. It translates to CSASALTDTQYF.

In its sample, this clonotype was seen many times. The chain recombines TRBV12-3 or TRBV12-4 with TRBJ2-3, with D perhaps TRBD1 (5 bases). The V and J ends lost 5 bases and 2 bases respectively, with 11 bases between them. The CDR3 runs to 14 residues. CDR3: CASSPYRITDTQYF. CDR3 DNA sequence: TGTGCCAGCAGTCCGTACAGGATCACAGATACGCAGTATTTT.

Concerning this clonotype itself: A much larger clone differs from this one at a single base, so this may be a read error. This chain links TRBV10-3 with TRBJ2-7; tentatively, D is TRBD1 (7 bases). Germline CDR1 reads ENHRY; CDR2 reads SYGVKD. The V end lost 4 bases, the J end lost 0 bases, and 13 bases lay between the germline ends. There are 15 residues in the CDR3. CDR3 protein: CAISAGGSSSYEQYF. In DNA, the CDR3 is TGTGCCATCAGTGCAGGGGGGAGTAGCTCCTACGAGCAGTACTTC.

This clonotype appeared many times. V gene TRBV5-1 combines with J gene TRBJ1-1, with no clear D. The CDR3 has 13 residues. Trimming removed 5 bases at V and 4 bases at J, with 12 bases between. The germline CDR1 and CDR2 sequences are SGHRS and YFSETQ. In DNA, the CDR3 is TGCGCCAGCAGAAAGAGAAGAAGCACTGAAGCTTTCTTT. This sequence encodes CASRKRRSTEAFF.

This clonotype came up many times. V and J are TRBV6-1 and TRBJ1-4, with a weak D call TRBD1 (5 bases). V was clipped by 2 bases and J by 7 bases, with 14 bases between them. The CDR3 has 15 residues. CDR1 MNHNS and CDR2 SASEGT come from the germline V gene. The CDR3 coding sequence is TGTGCCAGCAGTGAATCATGGGGGAGTGGTGAAAAACTGTTTTTT. Translation: CASSESWGSGEKLFF.

CDR3 nucleotides: TGTGCCAGCAGCGTCCGGGACGCAAGAACGCAGTATTTT. Translating gives CASSVRDARTQYF. This chain joins TRBV7-3 and TRBJ2-3; TRBD1 or TRBD2 may be the D gene (5 bases each). V lost 5 bases and J lost 9, with 15 bases in between. The germline V gene has CDR1 SGHTA and CDR2 FQGTGA. The CDR3 is 13 amino acids.

This clonotype was counted ten times or more. The chain recombines TRBV12-3 or TRBV12-4 with TRBJ2-1, with D perhaps matching TRBD2 (5 bases). The CDR3 sequence is 14 residues long. V gave up 2 bases and J gave up 3 bases, with 8 bases separating them. This chain's CDR3 is CASSLWSGYNEQFF. CDR3 sequence (DNA): TGTGCCAGCAGTTTATGGAGCGGCTACAATGAGCAGTTCTTC.

This clonotype occurred a few times. The rearrangement links TRBV11-3 to TRBJ2-3; D remains unclear. CDR1 is SGHNT and CDR2 is YENEEA in the germline V gene. This CDR3 contains 13 residues. V shed 0 bases and J shed 2 bases, with 3 bases lying between them. The CDR3 loop is CASSLDLTDTQYF. The CDR3 coding sequence is TGTGCCAGCAGCTTAGATCTCACAGATACGCAGTATTTT. Drawing the rest from reference TRBV11-3 and TRBJ2-3, the complete variable domain is EAGVVQSPRYKIIEKKQPVAFWCNPISGHNTLYWYLQNLGQGPELLIRYENEEAVDDSQLPKDRFSAERLKGVDSTLKIQPAELGDSAVYLCASSLDLTDTQYFGPGTRLTVL.

This clonotype was detected ten times or more. The chain uses TRBV6-2 or TRBV6-3 and TRBJ2-5; D remains ambiguous. The CDR3 runs 14 residues. Per germline, CDR1 MNHEY and CDR2 SVGEGT. Trimming stripped 1 base from V and 2 bases from J, with 8 bases between. The CDR3 loop is CASSYYVFQETQYF. The CDR3 DNA is TGTGCCAGCAGTTACTACGTATTTCAAGAGACCCAGTACTTC.